Shown below are 11 T cell receptor beta chains from a single sample sequenced in a study of cytomegalovirus exposure and HLA in healthy donors. The PCR made use of 60 Vbeta and 13 Jbeta primers. Method: immunoSEQ multiplex PCR; TCRdb's copy keeps in-frame clones and lacks some. Of more than 95,000 clones detected, around 78% appear once; the ten largest clones hold about 6%. The sample comprised PBMCs. All receptors come from a woman in her 40s in good health and CMV-seronegative.

The chain joins TRBV7-9 to TRBJ2-3; D possibly corresponds to TRBD1 (5 bases). Trimming removed 1 base from V and 2 bases from J, with 10 bases in between. Germline V gene sequence: CDR1 SEHNR, CDR2 FQNEAQ (reference sequence). There are 15 residues in the CDR3. The CDR3 nucleotides read TGTGCCAGCAGCTTAGATGGGGCGGACACAGATACGCAGTATTTT. Protein: CASSLDGADTDTQYF.

The genes are TRBV7-2 and TRBJ2-1, with 9 positions matching TRBD2. The germline V gene encodes CDR1 SGHTA and CDR2 FQGNSA. V lost 6 bases to trimming and J lost 8 bases; unmatched junction nucleotides: 11. There are 15 residues in the CDR3. The CDR3 spells CASSPQREVVDEQFF. The CDR3, as DNA: TGTGCCAGCAGTCCTCAGCGGGAGGTGGTTGATGAGCAGTTCTTC.

The chain links TRBV6-5 to TRBJ2-7; 9 positions agree with TRBD2. This CDR3 comprises 14 residues. Germline CDR1 is MNHEY and CDR2 is SVGAGI. Losses at the gene ends were 2 bases for V and 5 bases for J; bases not matched to a gene: 4. This CDR3 reads CASSYEREENEQYF. CDR3 nucleotide sequence: TGTGCCAGCAGTTACGAGCGGGAGGAGAACGAGCAGTACTTC.

The rearrangement uses TRBV4-1 and TRBJ2-3; D is uncertain. Trimming pared 0 bases from V and 8 bases from J, leaving 6 bases between. The CDR3 runs to 12 residues. Germline assignment: CDR1 MGHRA and CDR2 YSYEKL. This chain's CDR3 is CASSQDARTQYF. The CDR3 DNA follows: TGCGCCAGCAGCCAAGATGCGCGTACGCAGTATTTT.

This clone has more than one count but fewer than ten. The chain employs TRBV7-9 and TRBJ2-2; the match to TRBD1 covers 8 bases. J gave up 5 bases and V 2 bases, and 7 bases lay outside the gene matches. Germline V gene lookup returns CDR1 SEHNR and CDR2 FQNEAQ (reference sequence). The CDR3 runs 16 residues. DNA for the CDR3: TGTGCCAGCAGCTTAAATCCCAGGGGGCGTACCGGGGAGCTGTTTTTT. This codes for CASSLNPRGRTGELFF. Looking up the rest from reference TRBV7-9 and TRBJ2-2 gives the full variable domain: DTGVSQNPRHKITKRGQNVTFRCDPISEHNRLYWYRQTLGQGPEFLTYFQNEAQLEKSRLLSDRFSAERPKGSFSTLEIQRTEQGDSAMYLCASSLNPRGRTGELFFGEGSRLTVL.

This chain joins TRBV5-1 and TRBJ2-3; tentative D call: TRBD1 (6 bases). The CDR3 consists of 15 residues. Trimming shortened V by 2 bases and J by 1 base, and 11 bases separated the two germline ends. Germline V gene data show CDR1 as SGHRS and CDR2 as YFSETQ. The CDR3 region has the DNA TGCGCCAGCAGCTTCCAGGACAGAGGCACAGATACGCAGTATTTT. This sequence encodes CASSFQDRGTDTQYF.

The chain combines TRBV29-1 with TRBJ1-1; no reliable D call. The CDR3 has 13 residues. Germline values: CDR1 SQVTM, CDR2 ANQGSEA. Trimming shortened V by 6 bases and J by 6 bases, and 17 bases separated the two germline ends. CDR3 sequence (DNA): TGCAGCGTGAGGGTGCAGGTTTCGGCTGAAGCTTTCTTT. It yields the protein CSVRVQVSAEAFF.

The V call is TRBV4-1, the J call TRBJ2-3; a weak D match, TRBD2 (5 bases). This CDR3 spans 16 amino acids. Germline CDR1 MGHRA, CDR2 YSYEKL. V lost 4 bases to trimming and J lost 4 bases, with 18 bases between them. The CDR3 protein is CASSLAASGTSDTQYF. In DNA form, the CDR3 reads TGCGCCAGCAGCCTCGCGGCCAGCGGCACATCAGATACGCAGTATTTT.

A few counts support this clone. V usage is TRBV28 and J usage is TRBJ1-6; TRBD1 is a possible D gene (5 bases). Germline CDR1 is MDHEN and CDR2 is SYDVKM. This CDR3 contains 14 residues. Trimming removed 6 bases at V and 2 bases at J, with 8 bases between. CDR3 amino acids: CASSQQAYNSPLHF. Here the CDR3 DNA reads TGTGCCAGCAGCCAACAGGCCTATAATTCACCCCTCCACTTT.

The V and J genes are TRBV7-9 and TRBJ1-3, with D possibly matching TRBD1 (5 bases). The CDR3 consists of 15 residues. CDR1 and CDR2 (germline): SEHNR, FQNEAQ (reference sequence). Trimming removed 0 bases at V and 2 bases at J, with 8 bases between. CDR3 bases: TGTGCCAGCAGCTTAGCTCAGGGCCCTGGAAACACCATATATTTT. This translates into CASSLAQGPGNTIYF. Complete variable domain (other parts from reference TRBV7-9 and TRBJ1-3): DTGVSQNPRHKITKRGQNVTFRCDPISEHNRLYWYRQTLGQGPEFLTYFQNEAQLEKSRLLSDRFSAERPKGSFSTLEIQRTEQGDSAMYLCASSLAQGPGNTIYFGEGSWLTVV.

The rearrangement uses TRBV7-6 and TRBJ2-7, with 9 bases lining up with TRBD1. CDR3 size: 15 residues. The germline V gene encodes CDR1 SGHVS and CDR2 FNYEAQ. The ends lost 3 bases at V and 2 bases at J; junction bases unmatched: 5. Here the CDR3 reads CASSLGQGVTYEQYF. CDR3 DNA: TGTGCCAGCAGCTTGGGACAGGGTGTAACCTACGAGCAGTACTTC.